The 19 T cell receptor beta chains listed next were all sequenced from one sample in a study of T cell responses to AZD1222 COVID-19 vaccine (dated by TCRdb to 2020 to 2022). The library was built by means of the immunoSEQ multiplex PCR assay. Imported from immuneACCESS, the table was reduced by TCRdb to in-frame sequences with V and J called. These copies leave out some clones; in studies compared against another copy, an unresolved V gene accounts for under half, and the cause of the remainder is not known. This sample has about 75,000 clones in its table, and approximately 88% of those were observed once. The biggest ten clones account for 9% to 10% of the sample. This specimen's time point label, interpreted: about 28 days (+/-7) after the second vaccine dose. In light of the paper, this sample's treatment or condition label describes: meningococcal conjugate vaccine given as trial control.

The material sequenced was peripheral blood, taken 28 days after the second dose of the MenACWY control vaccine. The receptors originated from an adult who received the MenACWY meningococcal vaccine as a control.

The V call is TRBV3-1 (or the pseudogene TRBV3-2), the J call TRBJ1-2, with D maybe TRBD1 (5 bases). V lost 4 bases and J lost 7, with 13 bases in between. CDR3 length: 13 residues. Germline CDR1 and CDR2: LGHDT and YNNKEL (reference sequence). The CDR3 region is CASSPGHGSGYTF. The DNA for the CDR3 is TGTGCCAGCAGCCCTGGACACGGGTCTGGCTACACCTTC.

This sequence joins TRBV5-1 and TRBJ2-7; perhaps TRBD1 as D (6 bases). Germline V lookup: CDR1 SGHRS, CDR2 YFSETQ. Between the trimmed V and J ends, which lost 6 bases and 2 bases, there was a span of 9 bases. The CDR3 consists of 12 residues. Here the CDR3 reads CASNRVPYEQYF. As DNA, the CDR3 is TGCGCCAGCAACAGGGTCCCCTACGAGCAGTACTTC.

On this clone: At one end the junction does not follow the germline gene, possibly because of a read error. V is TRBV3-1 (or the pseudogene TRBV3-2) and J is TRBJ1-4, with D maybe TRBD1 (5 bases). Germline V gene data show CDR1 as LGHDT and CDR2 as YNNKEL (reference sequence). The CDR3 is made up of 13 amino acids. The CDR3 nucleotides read TGTGCCAGCAGCCAAGGCCCGGGCCGAGGGACTGTTTTT. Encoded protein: CASSQGPGRGTVF.

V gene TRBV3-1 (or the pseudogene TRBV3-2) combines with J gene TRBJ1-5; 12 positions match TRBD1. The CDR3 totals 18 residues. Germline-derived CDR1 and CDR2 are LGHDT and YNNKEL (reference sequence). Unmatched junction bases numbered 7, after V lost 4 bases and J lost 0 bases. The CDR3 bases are TGTGCCAGCAGCCCGGGACAGGGGGCCGTAAATAGCAATCAGCCCCAGCATTTT. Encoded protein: CASSPGQGAVNSNQPQHF.

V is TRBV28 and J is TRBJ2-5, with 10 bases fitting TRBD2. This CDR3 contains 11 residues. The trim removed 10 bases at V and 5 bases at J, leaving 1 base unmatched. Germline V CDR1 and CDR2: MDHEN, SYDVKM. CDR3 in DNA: TGTGCCACAGCGGGGGGGGAGACCCAGTACTTC. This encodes CATAGGETQYF.

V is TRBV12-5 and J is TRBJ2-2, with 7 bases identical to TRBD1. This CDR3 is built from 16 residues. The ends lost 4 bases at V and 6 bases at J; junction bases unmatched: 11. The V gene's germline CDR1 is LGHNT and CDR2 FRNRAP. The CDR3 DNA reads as TGTGCTAGTGGTTCCTCCAGACAGGGTCGGGCCGGGGAGCTGTTTTTT. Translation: CASGSSRQGRAGELFF. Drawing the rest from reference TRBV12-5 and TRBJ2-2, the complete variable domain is DARVTQTPRHKVTEMGQEVTMRCQPILGHNTVFWYRQTMMQGLELLAYFRNRAPLDDSGMPKDRFSAEMPDATLATLKIQPSEPRDSAVYFCASGSSRQGRAGELFFGEGSRLTVL.

CDR3 sequence: CASSFGIRSSGELFF. The CDR3 DNA reads TGTGCCAGCAGTTTCGGGATCAGGTCCTCCGGGGAGCTGTTTTTT. J is TRBJ2-2 and V is TRBV27; possible D gene TRBD2, 5 bases. From germline, CDR1 is MNHEY and CDR2 SMNVEV (reference sequence). Trimming stripped 3 bases from V and 6 bases from J, with 14 bases between. There are 15 residues in the CDR3.

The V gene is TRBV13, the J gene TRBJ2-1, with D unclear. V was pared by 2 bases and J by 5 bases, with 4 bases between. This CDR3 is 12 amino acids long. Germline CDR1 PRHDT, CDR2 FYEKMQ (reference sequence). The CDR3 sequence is CASSLWDNEQFF. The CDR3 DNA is TGTGCCAGCAGCTTATGGGACAATGAGCAGTTCTTC.

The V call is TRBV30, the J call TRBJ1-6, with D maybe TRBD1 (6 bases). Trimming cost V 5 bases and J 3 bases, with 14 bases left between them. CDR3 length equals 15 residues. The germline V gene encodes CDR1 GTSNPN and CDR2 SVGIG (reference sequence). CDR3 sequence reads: CAWGSGDNYNSPLHF. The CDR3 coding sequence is TGTGCCTGGGGCAGTGGGGACAACTATAATTCACCCCTCCACTTT.

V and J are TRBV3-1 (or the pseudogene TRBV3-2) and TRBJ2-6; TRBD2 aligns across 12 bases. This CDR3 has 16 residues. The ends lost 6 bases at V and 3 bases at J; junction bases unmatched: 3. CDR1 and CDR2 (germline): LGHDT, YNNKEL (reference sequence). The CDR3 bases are TGTGCCAGCAGTCGGACTAGCGGGGATGGGGCCAACGTCCTGACTTTC. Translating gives CASSRTSGDGANVLTF.

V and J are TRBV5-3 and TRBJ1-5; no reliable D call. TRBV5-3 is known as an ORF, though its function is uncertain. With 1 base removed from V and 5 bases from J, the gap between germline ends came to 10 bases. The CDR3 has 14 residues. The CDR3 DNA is TGTGCCAGAAGCTTGCCGGGTGAGGATCAGCCCCAGCATTTT. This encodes CARSLPGEDQPQHF.

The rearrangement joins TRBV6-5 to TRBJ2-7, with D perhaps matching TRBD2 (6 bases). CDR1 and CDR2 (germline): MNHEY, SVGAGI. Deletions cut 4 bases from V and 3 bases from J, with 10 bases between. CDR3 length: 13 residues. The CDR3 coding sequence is TGTGCCAGCAGTTCGGGACTCTACTACGAGCAGTACTTC. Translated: CASSSGLYYEQYF.

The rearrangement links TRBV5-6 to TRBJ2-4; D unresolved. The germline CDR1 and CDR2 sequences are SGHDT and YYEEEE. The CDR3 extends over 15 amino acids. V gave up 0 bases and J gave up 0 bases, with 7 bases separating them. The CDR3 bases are TGTGCCAGCAGCTTGGTGTCAGTAGCCAAAAACATTCAGTACTTC. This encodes CASSLVSVAKNIQYF.

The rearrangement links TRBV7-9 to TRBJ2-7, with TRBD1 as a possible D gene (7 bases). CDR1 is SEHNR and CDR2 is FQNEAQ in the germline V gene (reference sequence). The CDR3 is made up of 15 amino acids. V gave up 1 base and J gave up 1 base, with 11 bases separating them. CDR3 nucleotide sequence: TGTGCCAGCAGCTTAGTCGCGGGACAGTCCTACGAGCAGTACTTC. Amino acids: CASSLVAGQSYEQYF.

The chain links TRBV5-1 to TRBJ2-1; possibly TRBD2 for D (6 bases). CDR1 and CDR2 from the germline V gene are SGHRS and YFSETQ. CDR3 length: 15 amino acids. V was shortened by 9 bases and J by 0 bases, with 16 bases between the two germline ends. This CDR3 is CATQPGEGSYNEQFF. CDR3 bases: TGCGCCACCCAACCGGGAGAGGGCTCCTACAATGAGCAGTTCTTC.

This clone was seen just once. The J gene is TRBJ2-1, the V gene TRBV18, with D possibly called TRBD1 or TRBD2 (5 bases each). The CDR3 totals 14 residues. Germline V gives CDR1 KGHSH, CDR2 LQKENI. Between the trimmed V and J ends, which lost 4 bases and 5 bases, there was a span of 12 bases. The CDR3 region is CASSQGLGHNEQFF. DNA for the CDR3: TGTGCCAGCTCACAGGGCTTGGGACACAATGAGCAGTTCTTC.

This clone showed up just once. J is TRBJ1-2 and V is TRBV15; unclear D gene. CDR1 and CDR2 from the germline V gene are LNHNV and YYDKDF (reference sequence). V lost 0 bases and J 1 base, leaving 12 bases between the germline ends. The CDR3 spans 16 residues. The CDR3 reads CATSRDFSGNNYGYTF. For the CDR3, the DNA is TGTGCCACCAGCAGAGATTTTTCCGGAAATAACTATGGCTACACCTTC.

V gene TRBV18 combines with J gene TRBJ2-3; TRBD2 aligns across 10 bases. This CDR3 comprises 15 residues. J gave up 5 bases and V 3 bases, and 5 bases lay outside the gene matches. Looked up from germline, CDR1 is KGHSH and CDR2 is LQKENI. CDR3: CASSPASGGGDTQYF. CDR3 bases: TGTGCCAGCTCACCGGCTAGCGGGGGCGGAGATACGCAGTATTTT. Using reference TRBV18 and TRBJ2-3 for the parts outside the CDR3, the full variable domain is NAGVMQNPRHLVRRRGQEARLRCSPMKGHSHVYWYRQLPEEGLKFMVYLQKENIIDESGMPKERFSAEFPKEGPSILRIQQVVRGDSAAYFCASSPASGGGDTQYFGPGTRLTVL.

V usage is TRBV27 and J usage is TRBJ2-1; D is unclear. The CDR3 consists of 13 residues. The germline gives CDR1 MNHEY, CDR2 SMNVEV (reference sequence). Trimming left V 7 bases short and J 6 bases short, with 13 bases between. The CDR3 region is CASTLSWSNEQFF. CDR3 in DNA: TGTGCCAGCACCTTGAGTTGGTCCAATGAGCAGTTCTTC.